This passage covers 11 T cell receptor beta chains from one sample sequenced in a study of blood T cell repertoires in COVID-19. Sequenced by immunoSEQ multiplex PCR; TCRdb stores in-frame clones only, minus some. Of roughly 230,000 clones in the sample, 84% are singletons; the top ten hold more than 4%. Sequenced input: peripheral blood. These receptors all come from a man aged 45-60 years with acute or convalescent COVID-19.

The CDR3 protein is CASSLEGTLAQYF. DNA for the CDR3: TGCGCCAGCAGCTTGGAGGGGACTTTGGCGCAGTATTTT. The chain links TRBV5-1 to TRBJ2-3, with D perhaps TRBD2 (6 bases). The CDR3 is 13 residues long. V gave up 0 bases and J gave up 10 bases, with 12 bases separating them. From germline, CDR1 is SGHRS and CDR2 YFSETQ.

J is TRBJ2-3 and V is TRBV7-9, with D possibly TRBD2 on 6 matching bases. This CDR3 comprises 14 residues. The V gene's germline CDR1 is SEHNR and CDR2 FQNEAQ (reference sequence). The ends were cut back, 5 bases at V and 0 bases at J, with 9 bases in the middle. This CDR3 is CASSLSGSTDTQYF. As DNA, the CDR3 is TGTGCCAGCAGCCTCAGCGGGAGCACAGATACGCAGTATTTT. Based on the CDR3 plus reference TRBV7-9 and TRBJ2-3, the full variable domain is DTGVSQNPRHKITKRGQNVTFRCDPISEHNRLYWYRQTLGQGPEFLTYFQNEAQLEKSRLLSDRFSAERPKGSFSTLEIQRTEQGDSAMYLCASSLSGSTDTQYFGPGTRLTVL.

CDR3 nucleotide sequence: TGTGCCAGCAGGACGGGACAGGGGATAAGAGAGACCCAGTACTTC. This sequence encodes CASRTGQGIRETQYF. The chain links TRBV2 to TRBJ2-5, with TRBD1 matching over 10 bases. V trimming: 6 bases; J trimming: 4 bases; junction bases outside the gene matches: 8. Germline loops: CDR1 SNHLY, CDR2 FYNNEI. This CDR3 spans 15 amino acids. The full variable domain, completed using reference TRBV2 and TRBJ2-5, is EPEVTQTPSHQVTQMGQEVILRCVPISNHLYFYWYRQILGQKVEFLVSFYNNEISEKSEIFDDQFSVERPDGSNFTLKIRSTKLEDSAMYFCASRTGQGIRETQYFGPGTRLLVL.

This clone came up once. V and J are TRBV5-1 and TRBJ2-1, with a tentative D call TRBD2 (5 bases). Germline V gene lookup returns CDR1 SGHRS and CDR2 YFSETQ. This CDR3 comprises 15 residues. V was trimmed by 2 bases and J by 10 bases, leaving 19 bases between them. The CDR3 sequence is CASSFGLIIPSEQFF. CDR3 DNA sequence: TGCGCCAGCAGCTTCGGACTCATTATTCCCTCAGAGCAGTTCTTC.

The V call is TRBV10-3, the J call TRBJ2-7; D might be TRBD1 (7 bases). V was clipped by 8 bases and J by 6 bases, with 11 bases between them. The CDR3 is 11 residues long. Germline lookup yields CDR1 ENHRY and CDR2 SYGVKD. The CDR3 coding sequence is TGTGCCATCTCAGGGGGGTCCGAGCAGTACTTC. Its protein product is CAISGGSEQYF.

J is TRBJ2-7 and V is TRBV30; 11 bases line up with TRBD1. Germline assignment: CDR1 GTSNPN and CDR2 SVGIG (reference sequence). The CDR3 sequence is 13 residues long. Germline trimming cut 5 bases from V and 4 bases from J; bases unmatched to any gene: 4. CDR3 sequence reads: CAWGGQGAYEQYF. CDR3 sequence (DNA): TGTGCCTGGGGAGGACAGGGGGCTTACGAGCAGTACTTC.

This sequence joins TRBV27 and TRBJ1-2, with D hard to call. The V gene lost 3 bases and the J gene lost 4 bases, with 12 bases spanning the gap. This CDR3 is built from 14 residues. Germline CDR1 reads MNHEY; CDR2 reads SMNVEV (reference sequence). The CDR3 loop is CASSFGPGGYGYTF. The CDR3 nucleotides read TGTGCCAGCAGTTTCGGGCCAGGAGGCTATGGCTACACCTTC.

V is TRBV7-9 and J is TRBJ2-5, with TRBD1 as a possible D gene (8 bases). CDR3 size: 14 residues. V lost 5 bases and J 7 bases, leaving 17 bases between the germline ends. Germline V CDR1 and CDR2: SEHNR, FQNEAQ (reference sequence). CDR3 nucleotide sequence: TGTGCCAGCAGCGCGACGACAGGGGAGGGGACCCAGTACTTC. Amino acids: CASSATTGEGTQYF.

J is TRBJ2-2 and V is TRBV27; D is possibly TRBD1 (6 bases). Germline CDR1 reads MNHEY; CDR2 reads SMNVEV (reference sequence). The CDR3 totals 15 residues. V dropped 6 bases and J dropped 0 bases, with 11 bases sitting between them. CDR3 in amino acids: CASRDRISNTGELFF. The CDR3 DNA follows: TGTGCCAGCAGAGACAGGATTTCGAACACCGGGGAGCTGTTTTTT.

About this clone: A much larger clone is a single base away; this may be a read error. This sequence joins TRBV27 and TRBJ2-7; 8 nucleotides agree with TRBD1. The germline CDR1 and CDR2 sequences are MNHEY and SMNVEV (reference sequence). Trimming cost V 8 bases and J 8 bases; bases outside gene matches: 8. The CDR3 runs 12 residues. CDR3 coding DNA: TGTGCCAGCGGGACAGGCGTATACAAGCAGTACTTC. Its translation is CASGTGVYKQYF.

As DNA, the CDR3 is TGTGCCAGCAGCCCCCGGGACACATACACCGGGGAGCTGTTTTTT. It is translated as CASSPRDTYTGELFF. This rearrangement joins TRBV7-3 to TRBJ2-2; weak D call: TRBD1 (6 bases). Trimming removed 5 bases at V and 3 bases at J, with 13 bases between. This CDR3 has 15 residues. The V gene's germline CDR1 is SGHTA and CDR2 FQGTGA. Combining the CDR3 with reference TRBV7-3 and TRBJ2-2 gives the whole variable domain GAGVSQTPSNKVTEKGKYVELRCDPISGHTALYWYRQSLGQGPEFLIYFQGTGAADDSGLPNDRFFAVRPEGSVSTLKIQRTERGDSAVYLCASSPRDTYTGELFFGEGSRLTVL.